The entry below describes one TCR beta chain. CDR1 is LNHNV and CDR2 is YYDKDF in the germline V gene (reference sequence). Deletions cut 0 bases from V and 4 bases from J, with 16 bases between. The CDR3 consists of 16 residues. The entry originates in a study of T cell changes during pregnancy in multiple sclerosis. TCRdb keeps only in-frame clones here, not all; method: immunoSEQ multiplex PCR. This sample has 30,000 or so clones, with around 91% found just once. This clonotype was obtained from a female donor in good health, enrolled as a control in a pregnancy study. The source was CD8+ T cells from peripheral blood mononuclear cells, collected in the second trimester of pregnancy. The chain joins TRBV15 to TRBJ2-7, with D maybe TRBD1 (7 bases). The DNA for the CDR3 is TGTGCCACCAGCAGAGAACCAGGGGGGACCATTTACGAGCAGTACTTC. Amino acid sequence: CATSREPGGTIYEQYF.